This record concerns one TCR beta chain sequence. Its antigen is still unknown. This record belongs to a study of beta chain features in type 1 diabetes. Study-wide findings and caveats: Although PCR might favor shorter templates, it would do so equally in patients and controls. Fewer insertions but more deletions were seen at VDJ junctions in type 1 diabetes patients. Shorter TCRB CDR3s, moderately but significantly so, were found in Type 1 diabetes patients in all four CD4+ subsets.

Sequencing targeted expressed TCRB transcripts, as all isolated RNA had been reverse transcribed. Each sample of naive, central memory or regulatory T cells had, on average, approximately 3.5 million reads. The data were produced by immunoSEQ multiplex PCR, yet TCRdb's version contains in-frame clones alone and is incomplete. The table records around 160,000 clones, roughly 60% of them present only once. Sorting that relied on CD45RO/CCR7/CD25/CD127/CD95/CD27 yielded CD4+ naive, central memory, regulatory and stem cell-like memory cells. Trimming shortened V by 3 bases and J by 0 bases, and 11 bases separated the two germline ends. The germline V gene encodes CDR1 SEHNR and CDR2 FQNEAQ (reference sequence). CDR3 length equals 15 residues.

The chain joins TRBV7-9 to TRBJ2-5; possible D gene TRBD1, 5 bases. The sequence derives from a man under 40 with type 1 diabetes. Source material: naive CD4+ T cells from blood. The CDR3 region has the DNA TGTGCCAGCAGCTTTCCTTCGACAGACCAAGAGACCCAGTACTTC. Translation: CASSFPSTDQETQYF.